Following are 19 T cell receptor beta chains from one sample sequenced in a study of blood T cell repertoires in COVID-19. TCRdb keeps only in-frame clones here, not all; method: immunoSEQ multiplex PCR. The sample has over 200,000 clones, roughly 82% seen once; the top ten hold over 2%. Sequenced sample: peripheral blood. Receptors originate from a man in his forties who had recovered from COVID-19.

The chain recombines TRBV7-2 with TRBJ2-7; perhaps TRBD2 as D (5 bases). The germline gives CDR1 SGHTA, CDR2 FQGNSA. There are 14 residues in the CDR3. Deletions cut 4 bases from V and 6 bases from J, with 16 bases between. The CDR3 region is CASSSHSSYSEQYF. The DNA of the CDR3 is TGTGCCAGCAGCTCTCACTCTAGCTACTCCGAGCAGTACTTC.

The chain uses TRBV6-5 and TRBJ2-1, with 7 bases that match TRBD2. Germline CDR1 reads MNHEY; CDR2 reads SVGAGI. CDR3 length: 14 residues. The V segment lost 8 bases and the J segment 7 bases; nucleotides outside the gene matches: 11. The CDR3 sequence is CASVAPGLLNEQFF. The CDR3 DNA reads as TGTGCCAGCGTAGCGCCGGGACTACTAAATGAGCAGTTCTTC.

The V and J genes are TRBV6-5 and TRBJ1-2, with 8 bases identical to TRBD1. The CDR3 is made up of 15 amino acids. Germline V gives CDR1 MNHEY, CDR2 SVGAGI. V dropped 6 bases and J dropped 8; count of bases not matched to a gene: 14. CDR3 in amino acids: CASSVYQGASLGYTF. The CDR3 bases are TGTGCCAGCAGCGTTTACCAGGGGGCGTCCCTGGGCTACACCTTC.

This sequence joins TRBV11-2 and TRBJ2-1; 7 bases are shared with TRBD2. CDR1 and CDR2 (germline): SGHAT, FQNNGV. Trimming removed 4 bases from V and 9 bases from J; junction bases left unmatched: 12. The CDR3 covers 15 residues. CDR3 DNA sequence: TGTGCCAGCAGCTGGGAGGGATGGGGGTATGGTGAGCAGTTCTTC. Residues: CASSWEGWGYGEQFF. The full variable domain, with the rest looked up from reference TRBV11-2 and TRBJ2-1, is EAGVAQSPRYKIIEKRQSVAFWCNPISGHATLYWYQQILGQGPKLLIQFQNNGVVDDSQLPKDRFSAERLKGVDSTLKIQPAKLEDSAVYLCASSWEGWGYGEQFFGPGTRLTVL.

The CDR3, as DNA: TGTGCCAGCAGCCAATCACTAGCAGGAGACGAGCAGTACTTC. Its protein is CASSQSLAGDEQYF. This chain joins TRBV5-5 and TRBJ2-7, with D perhaps TRBD2 (6 bases). Trimming removed 4 bases at V and 5 bases at J, with 16 bases between. Germline assignment: CDR1 SGHKS and CDR2 YYEKEE (reference sequence). The CDR3 is 14 residues long.

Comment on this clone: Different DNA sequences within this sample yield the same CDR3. In nucleotides, the CDR3 is TGTGCCAGCAGTTATCGAGACACTGAAGCTTTCTTT. Amino acids: CASSYRDTEAFF. The chain combines TRBV6-5 with TRBJ1-1; D gene ambiguous. Germline V gives CDR1 MNHEY, CDR2 SVGAGI. V shed 3 bases and J shed 3 bases, with 5 bases lying between them. This CDR3 is 12 amino acids long.

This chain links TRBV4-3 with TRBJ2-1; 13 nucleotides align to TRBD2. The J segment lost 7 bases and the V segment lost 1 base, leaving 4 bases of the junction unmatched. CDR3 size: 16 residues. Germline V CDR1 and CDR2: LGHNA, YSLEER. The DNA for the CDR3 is TGCGCCAGCAGCCAAGTACTAGCGGGAGGGGGGAATGAGCAGTTCTTC. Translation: CASSQVLAGGGNEQFF.

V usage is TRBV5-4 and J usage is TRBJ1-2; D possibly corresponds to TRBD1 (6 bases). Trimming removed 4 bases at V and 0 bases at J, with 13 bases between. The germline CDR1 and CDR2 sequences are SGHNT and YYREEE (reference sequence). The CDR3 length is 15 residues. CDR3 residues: CASSAGTTTNYGYTF. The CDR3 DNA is TGTGCCAGCAGCGCCGGGACAACCACTAACTATGGCTACACCTTC. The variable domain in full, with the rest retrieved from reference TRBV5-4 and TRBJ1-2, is ETGVTQSPTHLIKTRGQQVTLRCSSQSGHNTVSWYQQALGQGPQFIFQYYREEENGRGNFPPRFSGLQFPNYSSELNVNALELDDSALYLCASSAGTTTNYGYTFGSGTRLTVV.

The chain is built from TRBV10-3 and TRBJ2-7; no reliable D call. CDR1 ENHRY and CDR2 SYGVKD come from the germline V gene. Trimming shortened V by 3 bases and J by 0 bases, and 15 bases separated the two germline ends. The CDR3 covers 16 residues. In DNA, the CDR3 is TGTGCCATCAGTGATTACACAGCAACGAGCTCCTACGAGCAGTACTTC. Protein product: CAISDYTATSSYEQYF.

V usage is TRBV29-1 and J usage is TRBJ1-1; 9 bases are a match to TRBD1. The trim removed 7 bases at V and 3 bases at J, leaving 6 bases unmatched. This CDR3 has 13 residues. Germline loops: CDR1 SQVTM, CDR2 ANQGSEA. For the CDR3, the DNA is TGCAGCGCGCGGACAGGGGAGTACACTGAAGCTTTCTTT. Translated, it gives CSARTGEYTEAFF.

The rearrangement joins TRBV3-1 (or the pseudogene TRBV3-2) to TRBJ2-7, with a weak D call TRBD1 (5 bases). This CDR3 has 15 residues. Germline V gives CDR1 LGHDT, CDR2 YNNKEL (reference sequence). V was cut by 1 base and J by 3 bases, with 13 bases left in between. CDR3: CASSQGGRAGYEQYF. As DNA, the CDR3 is TGTGCCAGCAGCCAAGGAGGCAGGGCCGGCTACGAGCAGTACTTC.

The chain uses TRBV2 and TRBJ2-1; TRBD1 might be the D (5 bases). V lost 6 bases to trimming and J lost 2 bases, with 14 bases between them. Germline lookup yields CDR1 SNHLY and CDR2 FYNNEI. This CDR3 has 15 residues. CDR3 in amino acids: CASSTQGRTYNEQFF. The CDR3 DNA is TGTGCCAGCAGCACCCAGGGTCGGACCTACAATGAGCAGTTCTTC.

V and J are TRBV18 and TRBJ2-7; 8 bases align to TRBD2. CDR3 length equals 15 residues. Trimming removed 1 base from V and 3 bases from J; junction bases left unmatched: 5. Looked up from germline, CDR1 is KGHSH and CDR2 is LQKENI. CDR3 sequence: CASSPRTSRVYEQYF. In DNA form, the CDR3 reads TGTGCCAGCTCACCACGGACTAGCCGCGTCTACGAGCAGTACTTC.

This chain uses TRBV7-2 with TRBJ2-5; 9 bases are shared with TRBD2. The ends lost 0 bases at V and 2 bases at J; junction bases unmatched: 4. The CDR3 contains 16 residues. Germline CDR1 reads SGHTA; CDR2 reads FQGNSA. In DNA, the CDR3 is TGTGCCAGCAGCTTAGCAGTGACTAGCGGACAAGAGACCCAGTACTTC. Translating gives CASSLAVTSGQETQYF.

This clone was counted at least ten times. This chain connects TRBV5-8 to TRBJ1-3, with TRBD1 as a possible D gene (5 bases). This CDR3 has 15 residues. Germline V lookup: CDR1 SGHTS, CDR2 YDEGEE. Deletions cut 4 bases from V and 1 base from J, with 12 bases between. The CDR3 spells CASSLGTVSGNTIYF. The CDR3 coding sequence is TGTGCCAGCAGCCTTGGGACTGTTTCTGGAAACACCATATATTTT.

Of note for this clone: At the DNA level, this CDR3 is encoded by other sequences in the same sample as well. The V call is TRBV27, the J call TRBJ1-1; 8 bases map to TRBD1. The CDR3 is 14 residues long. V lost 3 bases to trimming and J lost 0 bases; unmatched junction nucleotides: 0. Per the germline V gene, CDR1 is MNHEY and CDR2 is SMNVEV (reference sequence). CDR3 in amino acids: CASSLDRVNTEAFF. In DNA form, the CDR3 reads TGTGCCAGCAGTTTGGACAGGGTGAACACTGAAGCTTTCTTT.

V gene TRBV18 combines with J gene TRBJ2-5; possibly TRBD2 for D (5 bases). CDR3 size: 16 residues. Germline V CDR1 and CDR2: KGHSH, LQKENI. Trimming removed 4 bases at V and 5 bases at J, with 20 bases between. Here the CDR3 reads CASSLTAELRGETQYF. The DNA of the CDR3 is TGTGCCAGCTCACTCACGGCGGAGTTAAGAGGGGAGACCCAGTACTTC.

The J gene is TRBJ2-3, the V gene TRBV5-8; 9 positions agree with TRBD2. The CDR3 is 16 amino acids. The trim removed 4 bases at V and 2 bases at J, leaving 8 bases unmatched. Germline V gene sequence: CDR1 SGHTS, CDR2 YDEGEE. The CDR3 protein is CASSRTAGGLTDTQYF. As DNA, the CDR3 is TGTGCCAGCAGCAGGACCGCGGGGGGGCTCACAGATACGCAGTATTTT.

In DNA, the CDR3 is TGTGCCAGCAGCTTGGCTGGGGGCGTCTCCAATCAGCCCCAGCATTTT. The encoded protein is CASSLAGGVSNQPQHF. This sequence joins TRBV5-5 and TRBJ1-5; weak D call: TRBD1 (6 bases). CDR3 length equals 16 residues. The ends were cut back, 0 bases at V and 3 bases at J, with 13 bases in the middle. Germline CDR1 SGHKS, CDR2 YYEKEE (reference sequence).